The sequence of this T cell receptor beta chain was determined in a study of cytomegalovirus exposure and HLA in healthy donors. The overall study: From about 200 million T cells, an earlier analysis saw approximately 110 million unique TCR beta sequences.

Points from the study as a whole: The study dropped some indistinguishable V segments, TRBV6-2 and TRBV6-3 among them.

Germline V gives CDR1 LNHNV, CDR2 YYDKDF (reference sequence). After removal of 3 bases from V and 7 bases from J, the junction contained 12 bases not matched to a gene. The CDR3 covers 16 residues. About this clone itself: Its antigen is currently unknown.

With 60 Vbeta and 13 Jbeta primers, the PCR was carried out. The assay was immunoSEQ multiplex PCR, and TCRdb's table has in-frame clones only and misses some. The sample records about 110,000 clones, approximately 81% being singletons. This receptor was taken from a woman younger than 30 in good health and CMV-seropositive. The sample comprised PBMCs. V gene TRBV15 combines with J gene TRBJ2-5, with TRBD1 identical over 9 bases. The CDR3 nucleotides are TGTGCCACCAGCAGCGCCCCGGGACAGGGCACGTGGACCCAGTACTTC. It translates to CATSSAPGQGTWTQYF.